The source of this TCR beta chain is a study of cytomegalovirus exposure and HLA in healthy donors (dated by TCRdb to about 2017). For the wider study: In an earlier analysis of 450 to 750 of the donors, 250 to 350 Gb of sequence data and 100 million or so unique TCR beta sequences from about 179 million T cells were reported. Around 320 gigabases of sequencing data and approximately 85 million unique TCR sequences were included in an early release covering around 600 HLA-typed donors. Among the 398 genotyped donors, about 85% belonged to the genetic ancestry cluster associated with self-reported Caucasian donors. The aim of the study was to test whether cataloging public T cell receptors could identify signatures of past pathogen exposure. The study profiled the T cell repertoires of about 720 subjects by immunosequencing and related them to cytomegalovirus serostatus. A separate validation cohort of about 110 different subjects was used in addition to the roughly 700-subject first cohort. To predict cytomegalovirus infection status, the study combined high-throughput TCR immunosequencing, statistical association of individual TCRs with disease status, and machine learning. In a later analysis, previously published TCR beta repertoires from 670 or so donors were re-analyzed and high-resolution HLA genotyping was added so that TCR occurrence patterns could be studied. Rather than using new phenotypic data, the later analysis identified candidate immune exposures from TCR beta sequences and from how often those sequences occurred across donors. An earlier analysis of 500 to 650 of the donors applied high-throughput TCR beta sequencing to assess whether each TCR beta V gene segment acted as functional or pseudogenic. Alongside the repertoire data, information on donor age, sex, ethnicity and CMV serostatus was compiled. In a later genetic analysis, genome-wide SNP genotypes for about three fifths of the 666 donors were used, and that subset was treated as a discovery cohort. Every discovery cohort repertoire had been produced on one sequencing platform. Class I and class II HLA loci were covered by the typing at four-digit resolution. Typing coverage differed by locus: A, B, C, DRB1 and DQB1 were typed in roughly 620-630 donors, DQA1 in around 500, DPA1 in some 610, and DPB1 in just under 490. Roughly 5 DR-DQ haplotypes were treated as single units for association and clustering because of strong linkage in the cohort. Among some 400 genotyped donors of the cohort, an average of about 240,000 unique TCR beta nucleotide sequences were sequenced per donor, roughly 20% of them non-productive.

The cohort was made up of about 610 healthy bone marrow donors. Cohort members were all nominally healthy when sampled, although unrecorded immune exposures were likely present. The donor tested CMV seronegative and was one of the 352 seronegative cohort members. A peripheral blood sample was collected from each donor, and TCR beta sequencing was performed on peripheral blood mononuclear cells. The Qiagen DNeasy Blood Extraction Kit was used to extract genomic DNA from the blood cell samples. The study at large found these results: The cohort was sequenced for TCR beta chains only, and without alpha or paired-chain data the features that could be detected were limited. The classifier was reported to diagnose cytomegalovirus status with high specificity and sensitivity in both the original and validation cohorts. In an earlier analysis of a few hundred of the donors, most TCR beta V segments were observed in productive rearrangements about 87% or about 30% of the time, broadly matching IMGT annotations. While some public TCRs were present in many individuals, most TCR sequences turned up only very rarely across donors. Some IMGT-functional V segments, including TRBV6-2 and TRBV6-3, could not be told apart with the 87-base-pair reads, so those segments were excluded. About 15 rarely observed V segments, including chromosome 9 orphons, were excluded from the earlier analysis of approximately 500 of the donors because counts were too low. According to a later analysis, parvovirus B19, influenza, CMV and Epstein-Barr virus appeared linked to several top co-occurrence clusters. In vitro tests confirmed that three of the cytomegalovirus-associated TCR beta chains recognize cytomegalovirus antigens. A total of fewer than 200 TCR beta chains were listed by the study as associated with cytomegalovirus. Because HLA typing was unavailable for some donors at each locus, only the typed subset was used in association tests. According to a later analysis, TCR association rates differed among HLA loci, with DRB1 alleles showing the most associated TCRs and HLA-C alleles showing the fewest. A group of highly shared sequence variants was considered likely to be a technical artifact of the sequencing pipeline. At a false discovery rate of 0.05, a later analysis linked under 20,000 TCR beta sequences to specific HLA alleles. The authors suggested that the approach could potentially be extended to other disease states and immunological phenotypes. Presence/absence analyses assumed roughly uniform sequencing depth across donors, an assumption that may not hold. A further reported finding was that TCR beta sequences accurately predicted the HLA-A and HLA-B alleles for most subjects in the first cohort. According to a later genetic analysis, donors in an Asian-associated ancestry cluster had fewer N-insertions in productive TCRs than the approximately 630-donor mean. Immune exposure information for the cohort was limited to CMV serostatus. Correlated functional status among segregating V segments might be attributable to linkage disequilibrium, but an unknown experimental factor could not be ruled out. A later analysis found that most CMV-associated TCR beta chains appeared HLA-restricted, with HLA associations seemingly driven largely by CMV exposure. In a later genetic analysis, a missense DCLRE1C variant was associated with V-gene and J-gene trimming of TCR beta chains, and the association was replicated in an independent cohort. When HLA alleles, especially DR and DQ, strongly co-occurred, attributing TCR associations to individual alleles was difficult. In a later analysis, HLA-associated TCR beta chains were found to be more clonally expanded and to have lower generation probabilities than equally common non-associated chains.

Taken from the germline V gene, the CDR1 and CDR2 loops are SGHRS and YFSETQ. V lost 4 bases and J lost 4 bases; the stretch between them is 15 bases long. Taken from cysteine to phenylalanine, the CDR3 has 15 residues. CDR3 DNA only is kept here, 45 bases in frame from base 1. The library was generated by the immunoSEQ multiplex PCR assay. For the multiplex PCR, a mixture combining 60 forward primers for TCR Vbeta segments and 13 reverse primers for TCR Jbeta segments was used. A multiplex PCR assay on genomic DNA amplified the CDR3 region of rearranged TCR beta genes. The Illumina HiSeq System was used to sequence the amplified TCR beta libraries as 87-base-pair reads. Concerning the study's data processing: Across the 700 or so repertoires, a later analysis counted 80 million or so unique TCR beta chains, about 10 million of which were shared by at least two donors. To remove PCR and sequencing errors, raw reads were error-corrected and collapsed into unique sequences using a nearest-neighbor algorithm that merged closely related sequences. Alignment of CDR3 sequences to IMGT reference sequences was used to assign V, D and J gene segments. Each retained sequence needed at least a six-nucleotide match to both a V gene segment and a J gene segment. A rearrangement counted as productive if the CDR3 had no stop codons and remained in frame with V and J, and every other rearrangement counted as non-productive. CDR3 was defined by IMGT convention, running from the second conserved V-encoded cysteine to the conserved J-encoded phenylalanine. The earlier analysis of 587 of the donors excluded any sequence lacking an unambiguous match to a single V gene segment. In an earlier analysis of around 600 of the donors, V segments were called functional above 56.7% productive rearrangements and were called segregating when the between-donor standard deviation exceeded 5%. A statistical classification framework was developed to diagnose cytomegalovirus status using the catalog of TCR beta chain sequences. In a later analysis, TCR nucleotide sequences were compared against IMGT/GENE-DB human TR gene sequences so that V and J genes could be assigned. In a later analysis, CDR3 sequences and most-parsimonious VDJ recombination scenarios were assigned using the TCRdist pipeline. In a later analysis, each TCR beta chain was defined by its CDR3 amino acid sequence together with its V-gene family, and reads lacking a unique V-gene family were excluded. A later analysis removed 550 to 700 highly shared, low-generation-probability nucleotide sequences to deal with suspected cross-contamination and a sequencing artifact. For each public chain, a later analysis derived a clonal expansion index from normalized ranks of inferred template counts within each repertoire. In a later analysis, generation probabilities were computed with a VDJ recombination model fitted to out-of-frame rearrangements, and the resulting probabilities were checked against IGoR. In a later analysis, TCR-TCR, TCR-HLA and TCR-CMV co-occurrence was scored with hypergeometric tests, and a repertoire-size bias correction was applied to TCR pairs. To estimate false discovery rates, a later analysis permuted the HLA or CMV assignments 20 times. In a later analysis, co-occurring TCRs were grouped using DBSCAN, and TCRdist sequence similarity was added for clustering within HLA-allele-positive subsets. Repertoires with fewer than 30,000 or more than 120,000 public chains, plus five repertoires with anomalous nucleotide sharing, were excluded from co-occurrence clustering. Held by TCRdb, this immuneACCESS table contains in-frame sequences only and omits some clones. Under half of the omission traces to an unresolved V gene where checked; the cause of the rest is unknown. V, J and clone size were drawn from that table, and D and trimming were deduced from the DNA. The sample includes a few hundred thousand clones, with roughly 80% observed a single time. The ten largest clones represent approximately 0.22% of the sample.

Comment on this clone: Its antigen remains undetermined. No much larger clonotype is one base removed from it; base qualities were not supplied.

The TCR originated in a girl aged 2-10 years in good health and CMV-seronegative. The rearranged chain carries TRBV5-1 and TRBJ2-1, and possibly TRBD1, on 7 matching bases. Sequences were obtained from PBMCs. CDR3 reads: CASSVAGQRYNEQFF. The bases are TGCGCCAGCAGCGTGGCGGGACAGCGATACAATGAGCAGTTCTTC.